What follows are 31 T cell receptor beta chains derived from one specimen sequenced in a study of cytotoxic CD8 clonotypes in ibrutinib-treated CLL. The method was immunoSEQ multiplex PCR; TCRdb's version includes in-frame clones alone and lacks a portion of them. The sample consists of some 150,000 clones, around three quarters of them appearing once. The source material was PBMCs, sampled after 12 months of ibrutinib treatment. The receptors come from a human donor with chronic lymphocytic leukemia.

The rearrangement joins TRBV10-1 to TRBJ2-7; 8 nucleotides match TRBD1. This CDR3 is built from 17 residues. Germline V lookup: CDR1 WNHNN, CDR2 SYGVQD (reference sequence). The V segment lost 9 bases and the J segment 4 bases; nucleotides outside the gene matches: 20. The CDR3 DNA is TGCGCCAGGTTACGGACAGGGTCGGCTAACCCCTTGTACGAGCAGTACTTC. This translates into CARLRTGSANPLYEQYF.

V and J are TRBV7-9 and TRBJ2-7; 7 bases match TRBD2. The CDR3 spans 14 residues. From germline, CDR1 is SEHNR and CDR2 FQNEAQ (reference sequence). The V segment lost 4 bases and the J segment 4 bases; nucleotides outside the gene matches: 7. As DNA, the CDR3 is TGTGCCAGCAGCTCCGGGGGGTGGGAGTACGAGCAGTACTTC. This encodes CASSSGGWEYEQYF.

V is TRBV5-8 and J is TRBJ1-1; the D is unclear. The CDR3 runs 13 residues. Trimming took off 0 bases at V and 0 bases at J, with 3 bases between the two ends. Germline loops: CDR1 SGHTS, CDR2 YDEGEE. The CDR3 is CASSLAVNTEAFF. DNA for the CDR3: TGTGCCAGCAGCTTGGCCGTGAACACTGAAGCTTTCTTT. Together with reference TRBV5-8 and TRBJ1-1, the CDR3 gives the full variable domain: EAGVTQSPTHLIKTRGQQATLRCSPISGHTSVYWYQQALGLGLQFLLWYDEGEERNRGNFPPRFSGRQFPNYSSELNVNALELEDSALYLCASSLAVNTEAFFGQGTRLTVV.

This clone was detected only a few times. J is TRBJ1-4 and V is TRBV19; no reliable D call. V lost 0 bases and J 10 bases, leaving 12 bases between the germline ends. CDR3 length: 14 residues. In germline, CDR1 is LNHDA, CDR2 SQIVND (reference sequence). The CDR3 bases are TGTGCCAGTAGTATAGATCGGGCTTCTGGAAAACTGTTTTTT. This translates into CASSIDRASGKLFF.

CDR3 in DNA: TGCGCCAGCAGCTTCGGACAGGGCGGAGAGACCCAGTACTTC. It specifies CASSFGQGGETQYF. The chain has TRBV5-1 and TRBJ2-5; 8 nucleotides agree with TRBD1. The germline gives CDR1 SGHRS, CDR2 YFSETQ. The CDR3 covers 14 residues. V shed 2 bases and J 4 bases; nucleotides not matched to a gene: 4.

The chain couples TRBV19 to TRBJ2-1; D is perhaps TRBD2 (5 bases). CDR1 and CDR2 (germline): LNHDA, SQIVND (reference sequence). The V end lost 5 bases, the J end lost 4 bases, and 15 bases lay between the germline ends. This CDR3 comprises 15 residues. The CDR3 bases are TGTGCCAGTAGTCCCGAGGGTTGGGCTTACAATGAGCAGTTCTTC. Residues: CASSPEGWAYNEQFF.

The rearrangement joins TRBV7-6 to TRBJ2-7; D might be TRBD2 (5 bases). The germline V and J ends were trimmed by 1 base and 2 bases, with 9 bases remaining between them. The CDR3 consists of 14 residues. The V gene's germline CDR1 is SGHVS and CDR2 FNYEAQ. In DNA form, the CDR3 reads TGTGCCAGCAGCTTAGTAGCGTTTACCTACGAGCAGTACTTC. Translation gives CASSLVAFTYEQYF.

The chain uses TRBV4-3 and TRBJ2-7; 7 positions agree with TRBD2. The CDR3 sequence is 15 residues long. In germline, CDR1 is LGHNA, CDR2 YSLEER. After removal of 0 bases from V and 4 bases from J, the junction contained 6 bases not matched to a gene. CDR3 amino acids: CASSQETSVDYEQYF. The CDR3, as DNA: TGCGCCAGCAGCCAAGAAACTAGCGTGGATTACGAGCAGTACTTC.

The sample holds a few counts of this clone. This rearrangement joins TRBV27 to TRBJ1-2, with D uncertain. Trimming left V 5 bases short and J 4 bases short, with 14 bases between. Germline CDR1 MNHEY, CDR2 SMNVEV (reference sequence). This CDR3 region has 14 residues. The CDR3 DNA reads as TGTGCCAGCAGTGCCCGCCAGGCCGGCTATGGCTACACCTTC. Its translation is CASSARQAGYGYTF.

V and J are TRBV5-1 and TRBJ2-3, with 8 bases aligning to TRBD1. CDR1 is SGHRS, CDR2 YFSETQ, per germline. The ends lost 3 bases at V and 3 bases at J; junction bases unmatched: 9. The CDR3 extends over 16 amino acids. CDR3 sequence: CASSWGTGFVTDTQYF. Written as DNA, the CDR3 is TGCGCCAGCAGCTGGGGGACAGGATTTGTAACAGATACGCAGTATTTT. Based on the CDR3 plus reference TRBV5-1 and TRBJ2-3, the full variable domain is KAGVTQTPRYLIKTRGQQVTLSCSPISGHRSVSWYQQTPGQGLQFLFEYFSETQRNKGNFPGRFSGRQFSNSRSEMNVSTLELGDSALYLCASSWGTGFVTDTQYFGPGTRLTVL.

The CDR3 is CASTPRAYPARNIQYF. The CDR3 coding sequence is TGTGCCAGTACCCCCCGGGCGTACCCTGCTCGGAACATTCAGTACTTC. V and J are TRBV19 and TRBJ2-4, with D unresolved. CDR1 is LNHDA, CDR2 SQIVND, per germline (reference sequence). V lost 7 bases and J 7 bases, leaving 23 bases between the germline ends. The CDR3 is made up of 16 amino acids.

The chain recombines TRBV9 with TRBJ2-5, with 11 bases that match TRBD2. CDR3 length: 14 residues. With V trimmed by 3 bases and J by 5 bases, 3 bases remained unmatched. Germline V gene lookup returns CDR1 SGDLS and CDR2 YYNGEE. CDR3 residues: CASSATSGSETQYF. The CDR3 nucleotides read TGTGCCAGCAGCGCTACTAGCGGGAGCGAGACCCAGTACTTC. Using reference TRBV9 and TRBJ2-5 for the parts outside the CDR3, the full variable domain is DSGVTQTPKHLITATGQRVTLRCSPRSGDLSVYWYQQSLDQGLQFLIQYYNGEERAKGNILERFSAQQFPDLHSELNLSSLELGDSALYFCASSATSGSETQYFGPGTRLLVL.

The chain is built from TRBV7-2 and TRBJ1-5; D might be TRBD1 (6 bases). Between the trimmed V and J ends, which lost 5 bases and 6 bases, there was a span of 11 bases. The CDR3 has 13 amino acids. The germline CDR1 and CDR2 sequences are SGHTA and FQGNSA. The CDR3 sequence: CASSAQGSQPQHF. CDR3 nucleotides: TGTGCCAGCAGCGCACAGGGAAGTCAGCCCCAGCATTTT. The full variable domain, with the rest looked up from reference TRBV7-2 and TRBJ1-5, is GAGVSQSPSNKVTEKGKDVELRCDPISGHTALYWYRQSLGQGLEFLIYFQGNSAPDKSGLPSDRFSAERTGGSVSTLTIQRTQQEDSAVYLCASSAQGSQPQHFGDGTRLSIL.

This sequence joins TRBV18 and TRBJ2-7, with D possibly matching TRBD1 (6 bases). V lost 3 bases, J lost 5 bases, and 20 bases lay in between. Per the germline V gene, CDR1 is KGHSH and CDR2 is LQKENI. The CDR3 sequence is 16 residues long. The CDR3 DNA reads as TGTGCCAGCTCACCGGGGGACGGGACATATACTAACGAGCAGTACTTC. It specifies CASSPGDGTYTNEQYF.

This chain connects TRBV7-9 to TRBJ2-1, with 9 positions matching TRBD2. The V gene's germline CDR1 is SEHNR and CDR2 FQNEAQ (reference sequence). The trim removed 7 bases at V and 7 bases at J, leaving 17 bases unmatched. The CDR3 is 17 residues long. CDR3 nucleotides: TGTGCCAGCAACACTCATCGATCCAGCGGGAGGTCTAATGAGCAGTTCTTC. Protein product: CASNTHRSSGRSNEQFF.

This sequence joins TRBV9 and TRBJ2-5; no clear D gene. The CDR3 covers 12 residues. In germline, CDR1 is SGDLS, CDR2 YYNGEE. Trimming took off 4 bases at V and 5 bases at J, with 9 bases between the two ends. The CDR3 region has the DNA TGTGCCAGCAGCCCCGCTACGGAGACCCAGTACTTC. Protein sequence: CASSPATETQYF.

The CDR3 sequence: CASTAGTSGRNEQFF. In nucleotides, the CDR3 is TGTGCCAGCACCGCCGGGACTAGCGGGAGGAATGAGCAGTTCTTC. The rearrangement uses TRBV6-5 and TRBJ2-1, with 15 positions matching TRBD2. Germline V gene sequence: CDR1 MNHEY, CDR2 SVGAGI. The CDR3 has 15 amino acids. With V trimmed by 7 bases and J by 7 bases, 5 bases remained unmatched.

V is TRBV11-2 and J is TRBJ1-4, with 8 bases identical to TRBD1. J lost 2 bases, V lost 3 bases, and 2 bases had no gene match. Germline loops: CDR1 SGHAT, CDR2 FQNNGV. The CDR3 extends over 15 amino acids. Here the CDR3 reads CASSFNRGTNEKLFF. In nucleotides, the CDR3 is TGTGCCAGCAGCTTTAACAGGGGGACTAATGAAAAACTGTTTTTT.

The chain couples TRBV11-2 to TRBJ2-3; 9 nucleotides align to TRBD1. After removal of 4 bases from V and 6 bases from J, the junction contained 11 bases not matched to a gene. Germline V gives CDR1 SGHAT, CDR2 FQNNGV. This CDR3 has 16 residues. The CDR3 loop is CASSSTGTGYADTQYF. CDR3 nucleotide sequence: TGTGCCAGCAGCTCTACCGGGACAGGGTATGCGGATACGCAGTATTTT.

The CDR3 coding sequence is TGTGCCAGTACCAGAGGTCTAGCGGGAGGTTACACCGGGGAGCTGTTTTTT. Translation gives CASTRGLAGGYTGELFF. This chain uses TRBV19 with TRBJ2-2; 11 bases are a match to TRBD2. J lost 3 bases, V lost 7 bases, and 10 bases had no gene match. CDR3 size: 17 residues. The V gene's germline CDR1 is LNHDA and CDR2 SQIVND (reference sequence).

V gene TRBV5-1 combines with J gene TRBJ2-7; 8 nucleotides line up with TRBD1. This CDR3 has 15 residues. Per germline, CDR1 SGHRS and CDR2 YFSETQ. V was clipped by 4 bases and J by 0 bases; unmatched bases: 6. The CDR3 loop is CASSRIQGVSYEQYF. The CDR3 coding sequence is TGCGCCAGCAGCAGGATACAGGGGGTCTCCTACGAGCAGTACTTC.

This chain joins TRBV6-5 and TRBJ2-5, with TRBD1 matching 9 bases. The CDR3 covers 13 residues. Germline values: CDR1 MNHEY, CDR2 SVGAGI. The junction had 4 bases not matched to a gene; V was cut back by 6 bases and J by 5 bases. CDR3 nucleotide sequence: TGTGCCAGCAGCGGGACAGGGAGCGAGACCCAGTACTTC. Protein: CASSGTGSETQYF.

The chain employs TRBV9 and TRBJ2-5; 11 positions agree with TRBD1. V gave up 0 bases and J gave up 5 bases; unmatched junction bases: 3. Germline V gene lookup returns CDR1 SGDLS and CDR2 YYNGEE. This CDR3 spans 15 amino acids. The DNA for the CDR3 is TGTGCCAGCAGCGTAGGGACAGGGGGCTACGAGACCCAGTACTTC. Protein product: CASSVGTGGYETQYF. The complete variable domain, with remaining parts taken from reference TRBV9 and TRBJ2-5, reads DSGVTQTPKHLITATGQRVTLRCSPRSGDLSVYWYQQSLDQGLQFLIQYYNGEERAKGNILERFSAQQFPDLHSELNLSSLELGDSALYFCASSVGTGGYETQYFGPGTRLLVL.

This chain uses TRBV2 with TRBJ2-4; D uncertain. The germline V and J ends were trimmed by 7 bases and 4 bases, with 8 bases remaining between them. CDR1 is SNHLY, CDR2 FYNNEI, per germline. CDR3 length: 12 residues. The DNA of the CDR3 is TGTGCCAGCACCGGGTCAAAAAACATTCAGTACTTC. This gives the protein CASTGSKNIQYF.

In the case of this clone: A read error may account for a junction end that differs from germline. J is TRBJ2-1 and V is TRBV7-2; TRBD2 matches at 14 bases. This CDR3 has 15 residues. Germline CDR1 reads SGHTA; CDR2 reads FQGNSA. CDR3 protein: CASSVARTSGREQFF. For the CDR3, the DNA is TGTGCCAGCAGCGTAGCCCGGACTAGCGGGAGGGAGCAGTTCTTC.

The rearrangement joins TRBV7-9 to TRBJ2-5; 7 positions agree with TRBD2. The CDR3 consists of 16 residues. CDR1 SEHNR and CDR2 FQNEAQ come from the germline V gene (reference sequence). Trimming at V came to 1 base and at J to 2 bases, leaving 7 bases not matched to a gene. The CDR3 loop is CASSLDGGGPQETQYF. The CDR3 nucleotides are TGTGCCAGCAGCTTAGATGGCGGGGGACCACAAGAGACCCAGTACTTC.

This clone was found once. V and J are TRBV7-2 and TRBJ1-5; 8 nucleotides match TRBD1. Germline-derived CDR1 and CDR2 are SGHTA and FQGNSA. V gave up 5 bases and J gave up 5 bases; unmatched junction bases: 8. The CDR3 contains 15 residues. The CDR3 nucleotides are TGTGCCAGCAGCATTGGACAGGGAGACTATCAGCCCCAGCATTTT. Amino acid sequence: CASSIGQGDYQPQHF.

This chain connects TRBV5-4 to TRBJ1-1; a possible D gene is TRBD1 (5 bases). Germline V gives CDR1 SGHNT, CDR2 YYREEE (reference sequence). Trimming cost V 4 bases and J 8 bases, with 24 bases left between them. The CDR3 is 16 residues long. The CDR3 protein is CASSPWESGSPGEAFF. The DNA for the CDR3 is TGTGCCAGCAGCCCGTGGGAGTCAGGGTCTCCGGGGGAAGCTTTCTTT.

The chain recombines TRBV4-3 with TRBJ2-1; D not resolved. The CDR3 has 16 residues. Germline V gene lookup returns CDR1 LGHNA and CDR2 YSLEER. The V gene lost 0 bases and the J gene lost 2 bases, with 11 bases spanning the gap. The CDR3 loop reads CASSQDRAVPYNEQFF. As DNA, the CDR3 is TGCGCCAGCAGCCAAGATCGAGCTGTCCCCTACAATGAGCAGTTCTTC.

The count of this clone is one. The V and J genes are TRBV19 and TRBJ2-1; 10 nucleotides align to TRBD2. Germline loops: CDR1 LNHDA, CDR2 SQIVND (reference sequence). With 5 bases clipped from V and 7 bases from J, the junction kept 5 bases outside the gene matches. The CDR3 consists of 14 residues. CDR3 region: CASSWLAGANEQFF. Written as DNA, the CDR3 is TGTGCCAGTAGTTGGCTAGCGGGAGCAAATGAGCAGTTCTTC.

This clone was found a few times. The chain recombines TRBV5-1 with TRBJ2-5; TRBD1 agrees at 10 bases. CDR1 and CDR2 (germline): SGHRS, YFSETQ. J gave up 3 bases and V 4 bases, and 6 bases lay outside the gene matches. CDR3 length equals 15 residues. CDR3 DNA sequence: TGCGCCAGCAGCAGACTGGGGACAGGGGAAGAGACCCAGTACTTC. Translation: CASSRLGTGEETQYF.